This TCR beta chain was recorded in a study of T cell responses to AZD1222 COVID-19 vaccine. General study results and limits: The donor group comprised mostly white British people and more females; the analysis possibly underestimated clonal diversity. Just a handful of AZD1222 recipients were seropositive at baseline.

This table comes from immunoSEQ multiplex PCR, and its TCRdb copy is limited to in-frame clones, with some not included. Of over 70,000 clones detected, around nine tenths appear once; the ten largest clones hold 5.3%. Comments on this clone: Its matching antigen is unknown.

From germline, CDR1 is LGHNA and CDR2 YNFKEQ. The length of the CDR3 is 16 residues. Trimming took 0 bases from V and 10 from J, leaving 21 bases between them. The source was peripheral blood, collected 28 days after the second AZD1222 dose. The TCR comes from an adult who received the AZD1222 COVID-19 vaccine. The chain couples TRBV4-2 to TRBJ1-1, with D tentatively TRBD1 (5 bases). The CDR3 DNA follows: TGTGCCAGCAGCCAAGAGGGGGAGGGCGGGCAGAACGGAGCTTTCTTT. Translated: CASSQEGEGGQNGAFF.